The rows below give T cell receptor beta chains drawn from one sample of a study of CD8+CD57+ T cells in acquired aplastic anemia. TCRdb redid the calling of the reads with MiXCR, one entry per CDR3 protein. The sample has 150,000 to 180,000 distinct CDR3 sequences, just over 50% seen once. Sequencing used sorted CD4+, CD8+, or CD8+CD57+ T cells (not recorded which) from PBMCs. The receptors derive from a human donor with aplastic anemia. The CDR3 runs from the conserved cysteine through the conserved F or W. The D gene is left open where the match is weak. Rows give clone size only sometimes, using once, few, many, or a class for an expanded clone.

D gene,V gene,clone size,J gene,CDR3 DNA,CDR3 protein
NA,TRBV20-1,NA,TRBJ2-7,TGCAGTGCTAGTAGGAACTACGAGCAGTACTTC,CSASRNYEQYF
NA,TRBV6-5,NA,TRBJ1-4,TGTGCCAGCAGTTACTCGATTAACAGGGAGGCTAATGAAAAACTGTTTTTT,CASSYSINREANEKLFF
NA,TRBV2,NA,TRBJ2-3,TGTGCCAGCAGTGGTACTGACACTAGCACAGATACGCAGTATTTT,CASSGTDTSTDTQYF
TRBD2,TRBV7-3,NA,TRBJ2-7,TGTGCCAGCAGCTCCGGGACTAGCGGGGGGCCGTACGAGCAGTACTTC,CASSSGTSGGPYEQYF
NA,TRBV19,NA,TRBJ1-6,TGTGCCAGTAGTTCACTCGCCGGGGGGGCAAAGGGCTCACCCCTCCACTTT,CASSSLAGGAKGSPLHF
NA,TRBV10-3,many,TRBJ2-7,TGTGCCATCAGTGAGGTTGGCGCCTACGAGCAGTACTTC,CAISEVGAYEQYF
NA,TRBV4-1,many,TRBJ2-7,TGCGCCAGCAGTCAGACCCCTGGCTCCTACGAGCAGTACTTC,CASSQTPGSYEQYF
NA,TRBV4-1,NA,TRBJ1-2,TGCGCCAGCAGCCTGGTGGTCACGACGCCCGGCTACACCTTC,CASSLVVTTPGYTF
TRBD2,TRBV7-9,many,TRBJ2-1,TGTGCCAGCAGCTTAGATACCCCAGCGGGGGGCTACAATGAGCAGTTCTTC,CASSLDTPAGGYNEQFF
TRBD1,TRBV5-1,many,TRBJ2-7,TGCGCCAGCAGCTTAGAGGGGGCGTTGGACGAGCAGTACTTC,CASSLEGALDEQYF
TRBD2,TRBV2,many,TRBJ2-5,TGTGCCAGCAGTGACCGGACTAGCCAAGAGACCCAGTACTTC,CASSDRTSQETQYF
TRBD1,TRBV2,NA,TRBJ1-4,TGTGCCAGCCAGGGGGCGGGAGAAAAACTGTTTTTT,CASQGAGEKLFF
TRBD1,TRBV19,NA,TRBJ2-7,TGTGCCAGTAGTACCGACAGGGTTGCCTACGAGCAGTACTTC,CASSTDRVAYEQYF
NA,TRBV7-3,many,TRBJ1-1,TGTGCCAGCAGCTTAGGGCCAGGGGTAACTGAAGCTTTCTTT,CASSLGPGVTEAFF
TRBD2,TRBV10-3,once,TRBJ2-3,TGTGCCAGCAGCTCCTTTCGACTAGCAAGATCCAGCACAGATACGCAGTATTTT,CASSSFRLARSSTDTQYF
TRBD2,TRBV11-2,many,TRBJ2-5,TGTGCCAGCAGCTTAGCCAGCGGGGGGAGGGAGACCCAATACTTC,CASSLASGGRETQYF
NA,TRBV2,once,TRBJ2-5,TGTGCCAGCAGTGAAGTATGGGGATCCCAGTACTTC,CASSEVWGSQYF
NA,TRBV9,many,TRBJ1-2,TGTGCCAGCAGCGTAGGAGCGGCCAGACCGTCCTTC,CASSVGAARPSF
NA,TRBV15,NA,TRBJ2-7,TGTGCCACCAAAGGGGGGCTAGACGAGCAGTACTTC,CATKGGLDEQYF
NA,TRBV20-1,NA,TRBJ2-7,TGCAGTGCTAGAGCTGCAGCCTCCTACGAGCAGTACTTC,CSARAAASYEQYF
NA,TRBV7-9,many,TRBJ2-7,TGTGCCAGCAGCTTAGTTAGGGCCCTTGATGAGCAGTACTTC,CASSLVRALDEQYF
TRBD1,TRBV6-5,many,TRBJ2-7,TGTGCCAGCAGTTACTCACTCGACAGGGGAACCTACGAGCAGTACTTC,CASSYSLDRGTYEQYF
TRBD2,TRBV4-3,few,TRBJ2-2,TGCGCCAGCAGCCAAGATCAAGCGGGGGAAACCGGGGAGCTGTTTTTT,CASSQDQAGETGELFF
NA,TRBV11-1,many,TRBJ2-3,TGTGCCAGCAGCCTGGGGGAAGGGGGGCTTGGAGATACGCAGTATTTT,CASSLGEGGLGDTQYF
NA,TRBV20-1,NA,TRBJ1-6,TGCAGTGCTAGTGATCAGACAGCTAATTCACCCCTCCACTTT,CSASDQTANSPLHF
TRBD2,TRBV10-1,NA,TRBJ2-2,TGTGCCAGCATCACTAGCGGGAACACCGGGGAGCTGTTTTTT,CASITSGNTGELFF
NA,TRBV15,NA,TRBJ2-7,TGTGCCACCAGCAGAGATAGGTCTGGCGGACGGATCTACGAGCAGTACTTC,CATSRDRSGGRIYEQYF
NA,TRBV6-1,NA,TRBJ2-1,TGTGCCAGCAAAGGCCAGCGCTCCTACAATGAGCAGTTCTTC,CASKGQRSYNEQFF
NA,TRBV29-1,NA,TRBJ2-2,TGCAGCAGTTTAGGGTACACCGGGGAGCTGTTTTTT,CSSLGYTGELFF
TRBD1,TRBV19,NA,TRBJ2-3,TGTGCCAGTAGTATAGGACAGGGAAAGAGCACAGATACGCAGTATTTT,CASSIGQGKSTDTQYF
NA,TRBV19,few,TRBJ2-5,TGTGCCAGTAGTATGGTGCAAGAGACCCAGTACTTC,CASSMVQETQYF
TRBD1,TRBV2,many,TRBJ1-1,TGTGCCCTCAGGGGGGAAGCTTTCTTT,CALRGEAFF
NA,TRBV5-1,NA,TRBJ2-5,TGCGCCAGCGTCGGCGGCGAAGAGACCCAGTACTTC,CASVGGEETQYF
NA,TRBV12-3/TRBV12-4,many,TRBJ1-1,TGTGCCAGCAGTTTAAGCCCGACAATGAACACTGAAGCTTTCTTT,CASSLSPTMNTEAFF
NA,TRBV7-8,once,TRBJ2-5,TGTGCCAGCAGCTGGGGACGGCAAGAGACCCAGTACTTC,CASSWGRQETQYF
NA,TRBV29-1,NA,TRBJ2-7,TGCAGCGTAAGGAATCACTACGAGCAGTACTTC,CSVRNHYEQYF
NA,TRBV4-1,NA,TRBJ1-2,TGCGCCAGCAGCCAAGATCCCGCGTTTTACTATGGCTACACCTTC,CASSQDPAFYYGYTF
TRBD1,TRBV20-1,NA,TRBJ1-1,TGCAGTGCTAAGGGACAGCAGAACACTGAAGCTTTCTTT,CSAKGQQNTEAFF
NA,TRBV6-4,many,TRBJ1-1,TGTGCCAGCAGTGACAGGGGGAACACTGAAGCTTTCTTT,CASSDRGNTEAFF
NA,TRBV19,few,TRBJ1-2,TGTGCCAGTGGGGGCAGGCGAAGCGACTATGGCTACACCTTC,CASGGRRSDYGYTF
NA,TRBV7-2,NA,TRBJ1-3,TGTGCCAGCTCACAAGGGGCAGGAGGCGGAAACACCATATATTTT,CASSQGAGGGNTIYF
NA,TRBV9,NA,TRBJ1-2,TGTGCCAGCAGCGCGGGAAATGGCTACACCTTC,CASSAGNGYTF
TRBD1,TRBV11-1,NA,TRBJ2-1,TGTGCCAGCAGCTTAGGGGACAGGGCCGTTGGGCAGTTCTTC,CASSLGDRAVGQFF
NA,TRBV2,NA,TRBJ1-1,TGTGCCAGCGGAGGGGGGTGGCCGAACACTGAAGCTTTCTTT,CASGGGWPNTEAFF
NA,TRBV10-3,NA,TRBJ2-5,TGTGCCATCAGGGCAGGGACCAACCAAGAGACCCAGTACTTC,CAIRAGTNQETQYF
NA,TRBV12-3/TRBV12-4,NA,TRBJ2-7,TGTGCCAGCAGTTTAGCACAGGGAATATTCTACGAGCAGTACTTC,CASSLAQGIFYEQYF
NA,TRBV7-2,NA,TRBJ1-2,TGTGCCAGCAGCTTAGGATCGAATAGAATATATGGCTACACCTTC,CASSLGSNRIYGYTF
NA,TRBV20-1,NA,TRBJ2-7,TGCAGTGCTACCGACGACTCCTACGAGCAGTACTTC,CSATDDSYEQYF
TRBD2,TRBV20-1,many,TRBJ2-7,TGCAGTGCTAGAGTGCCTAGCGGGGCATCCTACGAGCAGTACTTC,CSARVPSGASYEQYF
NA,TRBV7-6,NA,TRBJ2-7,TGTGCCAGCAGACCGGGAGCAAAATCCTACGGGCAGTACTTC,CASRPGAKSYGQYF
NA,TRBV7-2,NA,TRBJ2-7,TGTGCCAGCCTACAAAACTACGAGCAGTACTTC,CASLQNYEQYF
NA,TRBV20-1,NA,TRBJ2-7,TGCAGTGCAAGCCGGGACACCTACGAGCAGTACTTC,CSASRDTYEQYF
TRBD1,TRBV19,NA,TRBJ1-2,TGTGCCAGTAGTAGCGACAGGGGCAACTATGGCTACACCTTC,CASSSDRGNYGYTF
TRBD2,TRBV5-4,many,TRBJ2-3,TGTGCCACCTATGCGGCGGGGGACCTCACAGATACGCAGTATTTT,CATYAAGDLTDTQYF
NA,TRBV7-8,NA,TRBJ2-2,TGTGCCAGCAGCGCAGCAGGGTTAAACACCGGGGAGCTGTTTTTT,CASSAAGLNTGELFF
TRBD1,TRBV20-1,NA,TRBJ2-3,TGCAGTGCCAGGGGGGACAGGGGGCTCGATACGCAGTATTTT,CSARGDRGLDTQYF
NA,TRBV2,NA,TRBJ1-5,TGTGCCAGCAGTGAATACTTAGGGATGGGAAATCAGCCCCAGCATTTT,CASSEYLGMGNQPQHF